This entry lists 27 T cell receptor beta chains sequenced from one sample in a study of beta chain features in type 1 diabetes. Findings and caveats of the study: Across all four CD4+ subsets, people with type 1 diabetes showed modestly shorter TCRB CDR3s.

The antigens for these receptors are not known. As every portion of the isolated RNA was reverse transcribed, the sequencing read expressed TCRB transcripts. The data were produced by immunoSEQ multiplex PCR, yet TCRdb's version contains in-frame clones alone and is incomplete. The table includes approximately 250,000 clones, under 13% detected once. The sequenced material came from naive CD4+ T cells from blood. The receptors derive from a man aged 25 to 45 with type 1 diabetes.

The rearrangement links TRBV9 to TRBJ1-2, with 7 bases lining up with TRBD1. Germline V gives CDR1 SGDLS, CDR2 YYNGEE. The V gene end was trimmed by 1 base and the J gene end by 4 bases; junction bases not matched to a gene: 4. CDR3 length: 14 amino acids. The CDR3, as DNA: TGTGCCAGCAGCGTAACAGGACAGGCCTATGGCTACACCTTC. Its translation: CASSVTGQAYGYTF.

This clone was observed a few times. This CDR3 reads CASSFRGGLYEQYF. DNA of the CDR3: TGTGCCAGCAGTTTCCGCGGGGGCCTCTACGAGCAGTACTTC. The J gene is TRBJ2-7, the V gene TRBV7-2; a possible D gene is TRBD2 (7 bases). The CDR3 length is 14 residues. The V gene lost 6 bases and the J gene lost 3 bases, with 15 bases spanning the gap. Germline CDR1 SGHTA, CDR2 FQGNSA.

V is TRBV30 and J is TRBJ2-1, with TRBD2 matching 8 bases. Germline V lookup: CDR1 GTSNPN, CDR2 SVGIG (reference sequence). J lost 4 bases, V lost 4 bases, and 6 bases had no gene match. This CDR3 is built from 14 residues. In nucleotides, the CDR3 is TGTGCCTGGACTTTAGCGGGGATATACAATGAGCAGTTCTTC. This codes for CAWTLAGIYNEQFF.

This clone was counted a few times. The chain joins TRBV4-1 to TRBJ1-5, with TRBD1 identical over 10 bases. Germline CDR1 and CDR2: MGHRA and YSYEKL. This CDR3 contains 16 residues. V was clipped by 3 bases and J by 7 bases; unmatched bases: 9. CDR3 residues: CASSQDPGQGIQPQHF. In DNA form, the CDR3 reads TGCGCCAGCAGCCAGGACCCGGGACAGGGGATCCAGCCCCAGCATTTT.

This clone appeared a few times. The V and J genes are TRBV18 and TRBJ1-4, with unresolved D. Germline values: CDR1 KGHSH, CDR2 LQKENI. This CDR3 region has 12 residues. Trimming took off 3 bases at V and 5 bases at J, with 4 bases between the two ends. The CDR3 DNA is TGTGCCAGCTCACCTATAAATGAAAAACTGTTTTTT. This gives the protein CASSPINEKLFF.

The V gene is TRBV7-9, the J gene TRBJ1-6; D gene unclear. The V end was cut by 2 bases, the J end by 8 bases, with 4 bases between. Germline-derived CDR1 and CDR2 are SEHNR and FQNEAQ (reference sequence). The CDR3 loop spans 12 amino acids. CDR3 in DNA: TGTGCCAGCAGCTTATCAGATTCACCCCTCCACTTT. This sequence encodes CASSLSDSPLHF. The full variable domain, rest sourced from reference TRBV7-9 and TRBJ1-6, is DTGVSQNPRHKITKRGQNVTFRCDPISEHNRLYWYRQTLGQGPEFLTYFQNEAQLEKSRLLSDRFSAERPKGSFSTLEIQRTEQGDSAMYLCASSLSDSPLHFGNGTRLTVT.

This clone was seen only a few times. The chain is built from TRBV2 and TRBJ1-6, with 7 bases matching TRBD1. The CDR3 consists of 16 residues. The V segment lost 4 bases and the J segment 1 base; nucleotides outside the gene matches: 4. CDR1 and CDR2 (germline): SNHLY, FYNNEI. For the CDR3, the DNA is TGTGCCAGCAGTGTAGAGGGGGCGTCCTATAATTCACCCCTCCACTTT. Translation: CASSVEGASYNSPLHF.

CDR3 sequence (DNA): TGTGCCAGCAGTTTAATAGCGGGGGGGCATAATGAGCAGTTCTTC. Translating it yields CASSLIAGGHNEQFF. This rearrangement joins TRBV28 to TRBJ2-1, with 11 bases that match TRBD2. The junction had 4 bases not matched to a gene; V was cut back by 2 bases and J by 7 bases. The CDR3 has 15 residues. CDR1 is MDHEN and CDR2 is SYDVKM in the germline V gene. Using reference TRBV28 and TRBJ2-1 for the parts outside the CDR3, the full variable domain is DVKVTQSSRYLVKRTGEKVFLECVQDMDHENMFWYRQDPGLGLRLIYFSYDVKMKEKGDIPEGYSVSREKKERFSLILESASTNQTSMYLCASSLIAGGHNEQFFGPGTRLTVL.

The sample holds a few counts of this clone. The rearrangement joins TRBV6-6 to TRBJ1-1, with a tentative D call TRBD1 (6 bases). Trimming took 2 bases from V and 0 from J, leaving 7 bases between them. From germline, CDR1 is MNHNY and CDR2 SVGAGI (reference sequence). This CDR3 region has 14 residues. The CDR3 DNA reads TGTGCCAGCAGTTACAGACAGGTGAACACTGAAGCTTTCTTT. Its protein is CASSYRQVNTEAFF.

This clone was detected only a few times. The chain couples TRBV5-4 to TRBJ1-2, with 7 nucleotides matching TRBD1. Germline V gene sequence: CDR1 SGHNT, CDR2 YYREEE (reference sequence). V gave up 4 bases and J gave up 4 bases; unmatched junction bases: 7. The CDR3 spans 14 residues. The CDR3 DNA sequence: TGTGCCAGCAGCCCCCGGGACAGCTTCTATGGCTACACCTTC. Translation: CASSPRDSFYGYTF.

This clone was detected only a few times. The chain recombines TRBV5-4 with TRBJ2-6, with a tentative D call TRBD1 (5 bases). V dropped 1 base and J dropped 2 bases, with 10 bases sitting between them. Germline CDR1 reads SGHNT; CDR2 reads YYREEE (reference sequence). CDR3 length: 16 residues. CDR3 DNA: TGTGCCAGCAGCTTGAGGGCAGGGACTGGGGCCAACGTCCTGACTTTC. This encodes CASSLRAGTGANVLTF.

This clone was counted a few times. The CDR3 DNA follows: TGTGCCATCAGTGAGGCGCAACGCAGGGGGACCTACGAGCAGTACTTC. Its translation: CAISEAQRRGTYEQYF. The chain is built from TRBV10-3 and TRBJ2-7; TRBD1 matches at 7 bases. Trimming cost V 2 bases and J 2 bases; bases outside gene matches: 9. Germline V gene sequence: CDR1 ENHRY, CDR2 SYGVKD. The CDR3 has 16 amino acids.

The chain links TRBV2 to TRBJ1-5; 10 nucleotides match TRBD1. The CDR3 spans 15 residues. The ends lost 4 bases at V and 3 bases at J; junction bases unmatched: 3. In germline, CDR1 is SNHLY, CDR2 FYNNEI. The CDR3 nucleotides read TGTGCCAGCAGTGGACAGGGGGCTTCCAATCAGCCCCAGCATTTT. As protein: CASSGQGASNQPQHF.

This clone has more than one count but fewer than ten. V gene TRBV2 combines with J gene TRBJ2-5; no reliable D call. There are 12 residues in the CDR3. V lost 5 bases, J lost 4 bases, and 8 bases lay in between. The germline gives CDR1 SNHLY, CDR2 FYNNEI. In DNA form, the CDR3 reads TGTGCCAGCAGTCTCTTTCGAGAGACCCAGTACTTC. Its protein product is CASSLFRETQYF.

The CDR3 loop is CAISDPGGASYEQYF. The CDR3 coding sequence is TGTGCCATCAGTGACCCGGGGGGGGCCTCTTACGAGCAGTACTTC. The V gene is TRBV10-3, the J gene TRBJ2-7, with 8 bases fitting TRBD2. Looked up from germline, CDR1 is ENHRY and CDR2 is SYGVKD. This CDR3 is 15 amino acids long. V shed 3 bases and J 4 bases; nucleotides not matched to a gene: 8.

This clone occurred a few times. The chain recombines TRBV30 with TRBJ1-5; perhaps TRBD1 as D (6 bases). Germline assignment: CDR1 GTSNPN and CDR2 SVGIG (reference sequence). Trimming removed 0 bases from V and 4 bases from J, with 19 bases in between. The CDR3 loop spans 17 amino acids. The CDR3 DNA is TGTGCCTGGAGTGTACGAGACTTTTGGGGGCGGAATCAGCCCCAGCATTTT. It specifies CAWSVRDFWGRNQPQHF.

The rearrangement uses TRBV7-9 and TRBJ2-5, with D perhaps TRBD2 (7 bases). V lost 4 bases and J lost 4, with 16 bases in between. CDR1 is SEHNR and CDR2 is FQNEAQ in the germline V gene (reference sequence). This CDR3 spans 15 amino acids. The CDR3 here is CASSSTRRGRETQYF. CDR3 nucleotides: TGTGCCAGCAGCTCGACGAGGCGGGGGCGAGAGACCCAGTACTTC.

The CDR3 sequence is CASEFEDEQYF. The CDR3 region has the DNA TGTGCCAGCGAGTTTGAGGACGAGCAGTACTTC. This chain links TRBV7-9 with TRBJ2-7; no firm D call. The CDR3 length is 11 residues. Germline CDR1 SEHNR, CDR2 FQNEAQ (reference sequence). Trimming took off 8 bases at V and 5 bases at J, with 10 bases between the two ends.

This clone was seen only a few times. The rearrangement links TRBV7-3 to TRBJ2-5; a weak D match, TRBD1 (6 bases). V was cut by 5 bases and J by 4 bases, with 17 bases left in between. The CDR3 spans 15 residues. Per the germline V gene, CDR1 is SGHTA and CDR2 is FQGTGA. As DNA, the CDR3 is TGTGCCAGCAGCCGCTCCGGGACACACGGAGAGACCCAGTACTTC. Its translation: CASSRSGTHGETQYF.

J is TRBJ2-2 and V is TRBV29-1; 8 bases align to TRBD1. Germline V gene data show CDR1 as SQVTM and CDR2 as ANQGSEA. The CDR3 totals 16 residues. Trimming took 4 bases from V and 1 from J; bases not matched to a gene: 8. The CDR3 loop reads CSVGGLDRVNTGELFF. The DNA of the CDR3 is TGCAGCGTTGGCGGCTTGGACAGGGTGAACACCGGGGAGCTGTTTTTT.

This clone came up a few times. The CDR3 nucleotides are TGTGCCAGCAGCTTGGCAGGGTCGACCTACGAGCAGTACTTC. This codes for CASSLAGSTYEQYF. The rearrangement uses TRBV5-4 and TRBJ2-7, with a possible D match to TRBD1 (5 bases). CDR1 and CDR2 from the germline V gene are SGHNT and YYREEE (reference sequence). V lost 0 bases to trimming and J lost 2 bases, with 9 bases between them. The CDR3 spans 14 residues. Full variable domain (rest looked up from reference TRBV5-4 and TRBJ2-7): ETGVTQSPTHLIKTRGQQVTLRCSSQSGHNTVSWYQQALGQGPQFIFQYYREEENGRGNFPPRFSGLQFPNYSSELNVNALELDDSALYLCASSLAGSTYEQYFGPGTRLTVT.

The table lists this clone with a few counts. V gene TRBV4-1 combines with J gene TRBJ1-4; maybe TRBD1 (6 bases). V gave up 7 bases and J gave up 3 bases, with 18 bases separating them. Germline V gene data show CDR1 as MGHRA and CDR2 as YSYEKL. This CDR3 has 16 residues. The DNA of the CDR3 is TGCGCCAGCAACAATCTGGGGGGGCAGGCTAATGAAAAACTGTTTTTT. It translates to CASNNLGGQANEKLFF.

The CDR3 sequence: CASSRGGAAEAFF. The CDR3 nucleotides read TGTGCCAGCAGCCGAGGGGGGGCCGCTGAAGCTTTCTTT. V gene TRBV9 combines with J gene TRBJ1-1; tentative D call: TRBD1 (6 bases). V lost 4 bases and J lost 6, with 13 bases in between. Germline CDR1 reads SGDLS; CDR2 reads YYNGEE. This CDR3 contains 13 residues.

The chain is built from TRBV7-3 and TRBJ2-1, with D possibly TRBD2 on 6 matching bases. The germline CDR1 and CDR2 sequences are SGHTA and FQGTGA. Trimming stripped 5 bases from V and 7 bases from J, with 15 bases between. The CDR3 has 14 residues. The CDR3 nucleotides are TGTGCCAGCAGCCCCTCGGGGCTAGCGAATGAGCAGTTCTTC. Protein sequence: CASSPSGLANEQFF.

This clone appeared a single time. The chain combines TRBV4-1 with TRBJ1-6; the D gene is possibly TRBD1 (5 bases). This CDR3 is 14 amino acids long. From germline, CDR1 is MGHRA and CDR2 YSYEKL. V was cut by 0 bases and J by 9 bases, with 9 bases left in between. The CDR3 bases are TGCGCCAGCAGCCAAGAAGGGGAACGTTCACCCCTCCACTTT. It codes for CASSQEGERSPLHF.

This clone was seen a handful of times. This rearrangement joins TRBV5-1 to TRBJ2-5; 11 bases are shared with TRBD1. This CDR3 spans 15 amino acids. Germline-derived CDR1 and CDR2 are SGHRS and YFSETQ. The V and J ends lost 5 bases and 4 bases, in that order; junction bases with no gene match: 7. The CDR3 spells CASRVDRGRGETQYF. The CDR3 coding sequence is TGCGCCAGCAGAGTGGACAGGGGGCGAGGAGAGACCCAGTACTTC. Complete variable domain (other parts from reference TRBV5-1 and TRBJ2-5): KAGVTQTPRYLIKTRGQQVTLSCSPISGHRSVSWYQQTPGQGLQFLFEYFSETQRNKGNFPGRFSGRQFSNSRSEMNVSTLELGDSALYLCASRVDRGRGETQYFGPGTRLLVL.

The V gene is TRBV14, the J gene TRBJ2-7; D is perhaps TRBD2 (6 bases). V lost 2 bases, J lost 9 bases, and 14 bases lay in between. CDR1 is SGHDN and CDR2 is FVKESK in the germline V gene. This CDR3 has 13 residues. This chain's CDR3 is CASSQPRTGGQYF. Written as DNA, the CDR3 is TGTGCCAGCAGCCAACCCAGGACCGGGGGGCAGTACTTC. Together with reference TRBV14 and TRBJ2-7, the CDR3 gives the full variable domain: EAGVTQFPSHSVIEKGQTVTLRCDPISGHDNLYWYRRVMGKEIKFLLHFVKESKQDESGMPNNRFLAERTGGTYSTLKVQPAELEDSGVYFCASSQPRTGGQYFGPGTRLTVT.